These T cell receptor beta chains were read from a single sample in a study of T cell repertoires in cytomegalovirus infection. From the reads, TCRdb called clonotypes with MiXCR, one entry per CDR3 protein. The data show roughly 150,000 distinct CDR3 sequences, around 24% seen once. The material sequenced was PBMCs. Receptor source: a human donor in good health (CMV status not recorded). Some clones in this sample may be carry-over from other donors' samples. Each CDR3 is given with its conserved first and last residue. The order of the fields is V gene, D gene, J gene, clone size, CDR3 protein, CDR3 DNA. D genes are given only for firm matches. A clone size is listed for some rows: how often the clone was seen (once, few, many), or a class if it is expanded.

V gene: TRBV11-2
D gene: .
J gene: TRBJ2-1
clone size: few
CDR3 protein: CASRLLTGRTYNEQFF
CDR3 DNA: TGTGCCAGCAGACTCCTGACAGGGAGGACCTACAATGAGCAGTTCTTC

V gene: TRBV7-2
D gene: TRBD1
J gene: TRBJ2-7
clone size: many
CDR3 protein: CASSTGDRTYEQYF
CDR3 DNA: TGTGCCAGCAGCACAGGGGACAGGACCTACGAGCAGTACTTC

V gene: TRBV5-5
D gene: .
J gene: TRBJ1-1
clone size: .
CDR3 protein: CASGQQVLNTEAFF
CDR3 DNA: TGTGCCAGCGGTCAACAGGTGTTGAACACTGAAGCTTTCTTT

V gene: TRBV7-7
D gene: .
J gene: TRBJ2-3
clone size: .
CDR3 protein: CASSRLGPDTQYF
CDR3 DNA: TGTGCTAGCAGCCGACTGGGCCCAGATACGCAGTATTTT

V gene: TRBV28
D gene: .
J gene: TRBJ2-1
clone size: few
CDR3 protein: CASLGTGPTYNEQFF
CDR3 DNA: TGTGCCAGCCTCGGGACGGGACCGACCTACAATGAGCAGTTCTTC

V gene: TRBV20-1
D gene: .
J gene: TRBJ2-2
clone size: once
CDR3 protein: CSASPGTLTGELFF
CDR3 DNA: TGCAGTGCTAGCCCCGGGACACTCACCGGGGAGCTGTTTTTT

V gene: TRBV7-2
D gene: TRBD2
J gene: TRBJ2-5
clone size: many
CDR3 protein: CASSPLQGGETQYF
CDR3 DNA: TGTGCCAGCAGCCCCCTGCAGGGAGGGGAGACCCAGTACTTC

V gene: TRBV12-3/TRBV12-4
D gene: .
J gene: TRBJ2-3
clone size: .
CDR3 protein: CASSLGGVADTQYF
CDR3 DNA: TGTGCCAGCAGTTTGGGGGGAGTCGCAGATACGCAGTATTTT

V gene: TRBV27
D gene: TRBD1
J gene: TRBJ2-7
clone size: few
CDR3 protein: CASSLRGQGRDYEQYF
CDR3 DNA: TGTGCCAGCAGTTTAAGAGGACAGGGAAGGGACTACGAGCAGTACTTC

V gene: TRBV15
D gene: TRBD2
J gene: TRBJ2-5
clone size: few
CDR3 protein: CATSRTSGAQETQYF
CDR3 DNA: TGTGCCACCAGCAGGACTAGCGGGGCCCAAGAGACCCAGTACTTC

V gene: TRBV20-1
D gene: TRBD1
J gene: TRBJ1-6
clone size: .
CDR3 protein: CSAKTGSSYNSPLHF
CDR3 DNA: TGCAGTGCCAAGACAGGGAGCTCCTATAATTCACCCCTCCACTTT

V gene: TRBV5-1
D gene: .
J gene: TRBJ2-3
clone size: .
CDR3 protein: CASGISGSTDTQYF
CDR3 DNA: TGCGCCAGCGGCATTAGCGGCAGCACAGATACGCAGTATTTT

V gene: TRBV30
D gene: TRBD1
J gene: TRBJ2-7
clone size: .
CDR3 protein: CAWGRDRGSNEQYF
CDR3 DNA: TGTGCCTGGGGCCGGGACAGGGGGAGCAACGAGCAGTACTTC

V gene: TRBV15
D gene: .
J gene: TRBJ2-3
clone size: once
CDR3 protein: CATSPAFNTDTQYF
CDR3 DNA: TGTGCCACCAGCCCAGCGTTTAATACAGATACGCAGTATTTT

V gene: TRBV28
D gene: .
J gene: TRBJ1-5
clone size: .
CDR3 protein: CASISGLGTPQHF
CDR3 DNA: TGTGCCAGCATCTCGGGCTTGGGTACGCCCCAGCATTTT

V gene: TRBV28
D gene: TRBD1
J gene: TRBJ1-5
clone size: .
CDR3 protein: CASVPNRRDRRLKINQPQHF
CDR3 DNA: TGTGCCAGCGTCCCTAACCGCCGGGACAGGCGCCTGAAGATCAATCAGCCCCAGCATTTT

V gene: TRBV7-2
D gene: TRBD1
J gene: TRBJ1-4
clone size: many
CDR3 protein: CASSLGATGVNEKLFF
CDR3 DNA: TGTGCCAGCAGCTTAGGGGCCACAGGGGTGAATGAAAAACTGTTTTTT

V gene: TRBV5-4
D gene: TRBD1
J gene: TRBJ1-1
clone size: few
CDR3 protein: CASSPTGQTEAFF
CDR3 DNA: TGTGCCAGCAGCCCGACAGGGCAAACTGAAGCTTTCTTT

V gene: TRBV12-3/TRBV12-4
D gene: TRBD1
J gene: TRBJ2-1
clone size: many
CDR3 protein: CASSTGVSYNEQFF
CDR3 DNA: TGTGCCAGCAGTACAGGGGTGTCCTACAATGAGCAGTTCTTC

V gene: TRBV30
D gene: .
J gene: TRBJ1-1
clone size: .
CDR3 protein: CAWNYGGNTEAFF
CDR3 DNA: TGTGCCTGGAACTATGGGGGAAACACTGAAGCTTTCTTT

V gene: TRBV28
D gene: TRBD2
J gene: TRBJ2-4
clone size: few
CDR3 protein: CASSQVPSGRAGAKNIQYF
CDR3 DNA: TGTGCCAGCAGTCAGGTCCCTAGCGGGAGGGCCGGGGCCAAAAACATTCAGTACTTC

V gene: TRBV10-3
D gene: .
J gene: TRBJ2-7
clone size: few
CDR3 protein: CAIGGVTYEQYF
CDR3 DNA: TGTGCCATCGGCGGGGTAACCTACGAGCAGTACTTC

V gene: TRBV28
D gene: TRBD1
J gene: TRBJ2-5
clone size: .
CDR3 protein: CASRQGGSAKETQYF
CDR3 DNA: TGTGCCAGCAGACAGGGGGGATCAGCCAAAGAGACCCAGTACTTC

V gene: TRBV2
D gene: TRBD1
J gene: TRBJ1-5
clone size: few
CDR3 protein: CASSERDRVNQPQHF
CDR3 DNA: TGTGCCAGCAGTGAGAGGGACAGGGTCAATCAGCCCCAGCATTTT

V gene: TRBV4-2
D gene: .
J gene: TRBJ1-2
clone size: few
CDR3 protein: CASSQDIDKLYGYTF
CDR3 DNA: TGTGCCAGCAGCCAAGATATAGACAAGCTCTATGGCTACACCTTC

V gene: TRBV11-2
D gene: .
J gene: TRBJ2-7
clone size: few
CDR3 protein: CASSRGALTYEQYF
CDR3 DNA: TGTGCCAGCAGCCGAGGGGCCCTGACCTACGAGCAGTACTTC

V gene: TRBV7-6
D gene: TRBD1
J gene: TRBJ2-1
clone size: few
CDR3 protein: CASSLGTGWRNEQFF
CDR3 DNA: TGTGCCAGCAGCTTAGGGACAGGTTGGCGCAATGAGCAGTTCTTC